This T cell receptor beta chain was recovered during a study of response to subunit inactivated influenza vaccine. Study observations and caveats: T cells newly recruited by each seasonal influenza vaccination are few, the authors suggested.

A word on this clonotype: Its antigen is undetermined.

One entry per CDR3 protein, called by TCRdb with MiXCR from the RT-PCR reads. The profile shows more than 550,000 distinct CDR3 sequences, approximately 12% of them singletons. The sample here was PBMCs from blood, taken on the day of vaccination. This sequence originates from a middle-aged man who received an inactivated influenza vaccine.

In DNA, the CDR3 is TGTGCCAGCAGCTACGGGACGGTGCATAATGAAAAACTGTTTTTT. It translates to CASSYGTVHNEKLFF. V and J are TRBV7-8 and TRBJ1-4, with a possible D match to TRBD1 (5 bases). V was clipped by 4 bases and J by 4 bases, with 13 bases between them. Germline CDR1 reads SGHVS; CDR2 reads FQNEAQ. This CDR3 has 15 residues.